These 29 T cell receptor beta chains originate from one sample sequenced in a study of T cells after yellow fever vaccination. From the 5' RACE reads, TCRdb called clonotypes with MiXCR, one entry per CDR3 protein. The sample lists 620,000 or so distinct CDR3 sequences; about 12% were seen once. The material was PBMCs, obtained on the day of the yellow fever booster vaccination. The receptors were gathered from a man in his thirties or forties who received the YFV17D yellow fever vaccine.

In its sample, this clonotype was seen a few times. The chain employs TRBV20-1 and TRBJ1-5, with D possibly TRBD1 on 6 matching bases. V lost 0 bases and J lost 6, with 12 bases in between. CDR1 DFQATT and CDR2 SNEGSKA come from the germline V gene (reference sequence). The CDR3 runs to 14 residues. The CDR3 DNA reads TGCAGTGCTAGAGACAGGGTAGGGGGTCAGCCCCAGCATTTT. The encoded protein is CSARDRVGGQPQHF.

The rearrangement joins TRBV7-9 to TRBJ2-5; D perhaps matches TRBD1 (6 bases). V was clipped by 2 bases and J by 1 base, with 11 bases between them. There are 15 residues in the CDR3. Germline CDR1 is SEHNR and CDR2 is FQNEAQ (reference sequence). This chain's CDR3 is CASSLTTGIQETQYF. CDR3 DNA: TGTGCCAGCAGCTTAACAACAGGGATCCAAGAGACCCAGTACTTC.

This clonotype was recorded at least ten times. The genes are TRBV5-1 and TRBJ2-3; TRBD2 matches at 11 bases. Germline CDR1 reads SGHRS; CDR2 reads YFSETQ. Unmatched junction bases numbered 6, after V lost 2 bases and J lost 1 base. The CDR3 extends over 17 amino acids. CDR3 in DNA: TGCGCCAGCAGCTTAACCGGGACTAGCGGCGGCACAGATACGCAGTATTTT. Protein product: CASSLTGTSGGTDTQYF. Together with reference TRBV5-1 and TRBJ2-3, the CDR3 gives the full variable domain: KAGVTQTPRYLIKTRGQQVTLSCSPISGHRSVSWYQQTPGQGLQFLFEYFSETQRNKGNFPGRFSGRQFSNSRSEMNVSTLELGDSALYLCASSLTGTSGGTDTQYFGPGTRLTVL.

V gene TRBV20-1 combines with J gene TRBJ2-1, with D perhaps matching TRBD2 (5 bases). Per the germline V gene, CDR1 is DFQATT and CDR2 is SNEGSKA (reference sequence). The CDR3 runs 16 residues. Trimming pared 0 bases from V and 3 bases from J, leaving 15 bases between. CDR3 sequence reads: CSARDDSGRGYNEQFF. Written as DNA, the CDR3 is TGCAGTGCTAGAGATGATTCAGGCCGGGGCTACAATGAGCAGTTCTTC.

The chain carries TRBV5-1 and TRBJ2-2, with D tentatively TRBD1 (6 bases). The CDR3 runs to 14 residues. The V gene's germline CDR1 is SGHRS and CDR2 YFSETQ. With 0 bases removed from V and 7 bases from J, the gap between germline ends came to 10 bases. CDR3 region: CASSLDRASGELFF. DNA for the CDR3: TGCGCCAGCAGCTTGGACAGGGCGAGCGGGGAGCTGTTTTTT.

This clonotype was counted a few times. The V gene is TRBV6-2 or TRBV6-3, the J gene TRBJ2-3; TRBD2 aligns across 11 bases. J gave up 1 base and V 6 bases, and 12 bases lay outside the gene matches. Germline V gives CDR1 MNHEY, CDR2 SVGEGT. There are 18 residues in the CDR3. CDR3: CASSPAATSGSGTDTQYF. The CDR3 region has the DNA TGTGCCAGCAGCCCCGCCGCAACTAGCGGGAGCGGCACAGATACGCAGTATTTT.

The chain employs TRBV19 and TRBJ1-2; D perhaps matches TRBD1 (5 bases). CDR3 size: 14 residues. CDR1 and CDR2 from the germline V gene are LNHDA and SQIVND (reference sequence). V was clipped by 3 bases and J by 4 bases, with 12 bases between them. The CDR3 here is CASSMGGVSYGYTF. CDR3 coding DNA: TGTGCCAGTAGTATGGGGGGAGTGAGCTATGGCTACACCTTC.

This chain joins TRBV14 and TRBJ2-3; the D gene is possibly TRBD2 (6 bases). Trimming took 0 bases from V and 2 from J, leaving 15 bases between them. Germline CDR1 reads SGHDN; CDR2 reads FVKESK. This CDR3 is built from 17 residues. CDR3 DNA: TGTGCCAGCAGCCAAGAACCGCGGGGCGGATACACAGATACGCAGTATTTT. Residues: CASSQEPRGGYTDTQYF.

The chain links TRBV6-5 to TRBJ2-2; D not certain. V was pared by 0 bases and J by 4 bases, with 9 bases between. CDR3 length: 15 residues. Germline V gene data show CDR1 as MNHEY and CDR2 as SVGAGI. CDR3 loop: CASSYSGPLTGELFF. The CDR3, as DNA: TGTGCCAGCAGTTACTCCGGACCGCTCACCGGGGAGCTGTTTTTT.

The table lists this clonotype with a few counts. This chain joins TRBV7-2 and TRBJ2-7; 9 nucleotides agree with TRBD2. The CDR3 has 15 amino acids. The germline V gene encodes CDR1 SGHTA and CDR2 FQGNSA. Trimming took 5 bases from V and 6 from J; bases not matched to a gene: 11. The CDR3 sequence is CASSTLQREAGEQYF. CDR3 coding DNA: TGTGCCAGCAGCACCCTCCAGCGGGAGGCTGGCGAGCAGTACTTC.

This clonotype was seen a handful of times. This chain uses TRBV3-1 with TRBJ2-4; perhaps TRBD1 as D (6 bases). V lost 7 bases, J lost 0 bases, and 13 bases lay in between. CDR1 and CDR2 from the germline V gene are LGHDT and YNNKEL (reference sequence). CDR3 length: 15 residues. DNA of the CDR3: TGTGCCAGCACTCCCGGGACATTAGCCAAAAACATTCAGTACTTC. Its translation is CASTPGTLAKNIQYF.

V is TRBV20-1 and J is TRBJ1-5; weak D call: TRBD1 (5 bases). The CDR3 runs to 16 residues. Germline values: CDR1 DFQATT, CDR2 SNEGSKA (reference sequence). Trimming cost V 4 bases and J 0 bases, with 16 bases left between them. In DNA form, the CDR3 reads TGCAGTGCTACGGCTTGGGGGGGGAATAGCAATCAGCCCCAGCATTTT. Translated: CSATAWGGNSNQPQHF.

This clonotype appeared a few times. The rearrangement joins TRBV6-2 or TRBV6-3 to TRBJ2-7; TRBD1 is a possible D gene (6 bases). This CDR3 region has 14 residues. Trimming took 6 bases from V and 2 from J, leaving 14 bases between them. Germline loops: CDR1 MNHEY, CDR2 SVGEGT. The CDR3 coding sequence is TGTGCCAGCAGGGACGGACAGAACCCCTACGAGCAGTACTTC. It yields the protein CASRDGQNPYEQYF.

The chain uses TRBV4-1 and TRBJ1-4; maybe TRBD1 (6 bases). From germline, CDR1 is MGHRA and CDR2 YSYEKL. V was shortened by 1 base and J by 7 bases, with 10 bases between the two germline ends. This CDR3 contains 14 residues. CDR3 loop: CASSQGGAREKLFF. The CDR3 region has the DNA TGCGCCAGCAGCCAAGGGGGGGCCCGTGAAAAACTGTTTTTT.

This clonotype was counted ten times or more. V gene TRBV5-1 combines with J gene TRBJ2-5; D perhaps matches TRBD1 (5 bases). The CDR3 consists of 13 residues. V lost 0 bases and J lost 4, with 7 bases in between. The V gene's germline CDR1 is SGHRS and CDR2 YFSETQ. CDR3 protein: CASSLEGLETQYF. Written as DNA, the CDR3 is TGCGCCAGCAGCTTGGAGGGGCTAGAGACCCAGTACTTC.

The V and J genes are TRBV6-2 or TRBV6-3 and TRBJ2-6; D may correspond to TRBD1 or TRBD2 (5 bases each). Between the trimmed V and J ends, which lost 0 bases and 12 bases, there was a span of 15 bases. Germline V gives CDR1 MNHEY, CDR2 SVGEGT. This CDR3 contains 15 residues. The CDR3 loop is CASSYSPGTLSVLTF. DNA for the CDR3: TGTGCCAGCAGTTACTCCCCCGGGACCCTCTCCGTCCTGACTTTC.

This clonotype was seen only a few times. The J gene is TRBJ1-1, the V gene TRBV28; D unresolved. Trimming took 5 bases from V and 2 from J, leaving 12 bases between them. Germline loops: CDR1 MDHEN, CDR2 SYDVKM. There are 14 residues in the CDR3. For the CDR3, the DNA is TGTGCCAGCAGTCCCCGACCGACTAACACTGAAGCTTTCTTT. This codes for CASSPRPTNTEAFF.

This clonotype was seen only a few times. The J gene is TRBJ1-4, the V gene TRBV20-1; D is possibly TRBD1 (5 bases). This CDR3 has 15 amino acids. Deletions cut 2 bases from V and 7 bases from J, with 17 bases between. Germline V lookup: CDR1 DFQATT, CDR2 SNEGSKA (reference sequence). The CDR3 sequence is CSARSGPPRGEKLFF. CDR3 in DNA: TGCAGTGCTAGATCCGGGCCCCCGAGGGGTGAAAAACTGTTTTTT.

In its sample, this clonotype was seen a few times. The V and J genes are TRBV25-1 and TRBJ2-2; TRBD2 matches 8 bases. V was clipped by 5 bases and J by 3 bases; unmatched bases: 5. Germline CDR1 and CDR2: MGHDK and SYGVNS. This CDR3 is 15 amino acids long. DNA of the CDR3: TGTGCCAGCAGTAAAGCGGGAGTGGACACCGGGGAGCTGTTTTTT. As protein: CASSKAGVDTGELFF.

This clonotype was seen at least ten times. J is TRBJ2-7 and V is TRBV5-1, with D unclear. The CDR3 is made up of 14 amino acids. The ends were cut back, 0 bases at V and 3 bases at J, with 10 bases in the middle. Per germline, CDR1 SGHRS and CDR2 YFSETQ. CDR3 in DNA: TGCGCCAGCAGCTTGGGGCAGAAGCGCTACGAGCAGTACTTC. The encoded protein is CASSLGQKRYEQYF.

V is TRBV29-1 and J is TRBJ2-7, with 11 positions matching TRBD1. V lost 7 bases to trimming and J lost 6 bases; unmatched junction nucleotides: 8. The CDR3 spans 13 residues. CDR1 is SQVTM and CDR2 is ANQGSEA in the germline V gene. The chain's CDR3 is CSGGQGAVGEQYF. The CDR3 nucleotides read TGCAGCGGAGGACAGGGGGCCGTGGGCGAGCAGTACTTC.

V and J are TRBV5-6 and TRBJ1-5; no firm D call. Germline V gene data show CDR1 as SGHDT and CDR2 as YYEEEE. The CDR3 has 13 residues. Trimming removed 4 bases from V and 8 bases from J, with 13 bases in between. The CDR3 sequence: CASSPGLREPQHF. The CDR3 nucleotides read TGTGCCAGCAGCCCGGGCCTTCGAGAGCCCCAGCATTTT. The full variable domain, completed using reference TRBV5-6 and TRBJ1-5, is DAGVTQSPTHLIKTRGQQVTLRCSPKSGHDTVSWYQQALGQGPQFIFQYYEEEERQRGNFPDRFSGHQFPNYSSELNVNALLLGDSALYLCASSPGLREPQHFGDGTRLSIL.

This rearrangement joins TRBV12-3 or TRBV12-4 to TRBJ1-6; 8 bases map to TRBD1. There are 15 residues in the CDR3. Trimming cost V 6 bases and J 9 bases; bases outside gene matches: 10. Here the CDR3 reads CASSPGGSTSSPLHF. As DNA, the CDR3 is TGTGCCAGCAGCCCAGGGGGCAGTACCAGTTCACCCCTCCACTTT.

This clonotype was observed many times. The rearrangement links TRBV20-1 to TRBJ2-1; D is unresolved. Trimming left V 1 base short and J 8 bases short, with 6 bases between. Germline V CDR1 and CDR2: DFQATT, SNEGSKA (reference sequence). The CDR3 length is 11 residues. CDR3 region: CSARGDDEQFF. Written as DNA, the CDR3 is TGCAGTGCTAGAGGAGACGATGAGCAGTTCTTC.

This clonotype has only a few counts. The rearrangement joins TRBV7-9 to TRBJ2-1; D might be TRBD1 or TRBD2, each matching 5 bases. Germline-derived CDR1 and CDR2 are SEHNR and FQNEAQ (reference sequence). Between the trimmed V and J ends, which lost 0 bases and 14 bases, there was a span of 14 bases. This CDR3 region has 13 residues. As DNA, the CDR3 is TGTGCCAGCAGCTTAGCCCAGAGCAGGGAGAAGTTCTTC. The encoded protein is CASSLAQSREKFF. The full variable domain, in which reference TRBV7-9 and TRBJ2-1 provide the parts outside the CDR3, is DTGVSQNPRHKITKRGQNVTFRCDPISEHNRLYWYRQTLGQGPEFLTYFQNEAQLEKSRLLSDRFSAERPKGSFSTLEIQRTEQGDSAMYLCASSLAQSREKFFGPGTRLTVL.

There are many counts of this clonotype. The CDR3 loop is CASSRTGYQADTQYF. CDR3 bases: TGTGCCAGCAGCCGGACAGGGTATCAGGCAGATACGCAGTATTTT. The chain is built from TRBV7-3 and TRBJ2-3, with 8 bases identical to TRBD1. CDR1 SGHTA and CDR2 FQGTGA come from the germline V gene. The V segment lost 5 bases and the J segment 4 bases; nucleotides outside the gene matches: 8. The CDR3 runs 15 residues.

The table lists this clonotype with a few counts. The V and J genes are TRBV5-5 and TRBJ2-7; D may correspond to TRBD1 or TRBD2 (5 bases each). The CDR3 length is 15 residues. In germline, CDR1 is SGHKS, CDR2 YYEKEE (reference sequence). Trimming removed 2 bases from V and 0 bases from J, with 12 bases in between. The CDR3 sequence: CASSFRGPTSYEQYF. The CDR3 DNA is TGTGCCAGCAGCTTCCGGGGCCCCACCTCCTACGAGCAGTACTTC. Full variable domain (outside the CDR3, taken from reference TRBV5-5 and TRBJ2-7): DAGVTQSPTHLIKTRGQQVTLRCSPISGHKSVSWYQQVLGQGPQFIFQYYEKEERGRGNFPDRFSARQFPNYSSELNVNALLLGDSALYLCASSFRGPTSYEQYFGPGTRLTVT.

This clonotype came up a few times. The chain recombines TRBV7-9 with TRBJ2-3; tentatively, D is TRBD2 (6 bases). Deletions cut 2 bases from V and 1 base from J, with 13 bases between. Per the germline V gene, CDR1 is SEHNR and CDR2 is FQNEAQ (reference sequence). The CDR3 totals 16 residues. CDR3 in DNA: TGTGCCAGCAGCTTATGGTTAGCGGAAGGCACAGATACGCAGTATTTT. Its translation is CASSLWLAEGTDTQYF.

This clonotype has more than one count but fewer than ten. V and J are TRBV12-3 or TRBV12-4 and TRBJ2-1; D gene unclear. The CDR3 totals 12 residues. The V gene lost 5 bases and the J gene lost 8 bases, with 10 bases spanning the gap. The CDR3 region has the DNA TGTGCCAGCAGTCCCACGGTGGATGAGCAGTTCTTC. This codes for CASSPTVDEQFF.